This T cell receptor (beta chain) appears in the sequencing data of a study of blood T cell repertoires in COVID-19. Study-wide context: Spain, Italy and the United States supplied samples that represented acute and convalescent COVID-19. T cells, B-cell-depleted T cells, or PBMCs provided the cDNA or gDNA that served as material.

In the original processing: The authors estimated nucleated cell counts from reference gene primer amplification. Here immunoSEQ multiplex PCR was the method, and the copy in TCRdb shows in-frame clones only, minus some. V, J and clone size are taken as reported in that table, and D and trimming were inferred from the DNA itself. The sample lists about 260,000 clones; 91% were seen once. Seattle's enrolled individuals joined amid active infection and were then monitored longitudinally. The material sequenced was peripheral blood. The receptor's source is a young adult with COVID-19, enrolled during active disease.

The CDR3 DNA is TGTGCCAGCAGCCCAGTCCGGGACAGAGGCTCGTGGGAGCAGTACTTC. It yields the protein CASSPVRDRGSWEQYF. The gene calls are TRBV11-2 and TRBJ2-7; TRBD1 agrees at 7 bases. This CDR3 spans 16 amino acids. CDR1 is SGHAT and CDR2 is FQNNGV in the germline V gene. J lost 7 bases, V lost 5 bases, and 17 bases had no gene match.